The rows below give T cell receptor beta chains drawn from one sample of a study of T cells after yellow fever vaccination. MiXCR was run by TCRdb on the 5' RACE reads, yielding one entry per CDR3 protein. Among 610,000 or so distinct CDR3 sequences listed, roughly 12% were seen once. This specimen consisted of PBMCs, obtained on the day of the yellow fever booster vaccination. The receptors come from a man aged 25 to 40 who received the YFV17D yellow fever vaccine. CDR3s include the opening cysteine and the closing phenylalanine or tryptophan. D genes are given only for firm matches. Expanded clones are given a class, and other clones once, few, many or no size at all.

>.|TRBV29-1|TRBJ2-5|few
TGCAGCGTTAAACAGGAGACCCAGTACTTC
CSVKQETQYF
>TRBD2|TRBV5-6|TRBJ2-3|.
TGTGCCAGCAGCCGGGGGAGGGACCTACCTCCAGATACGCAGTATTTT
CASSRGRDLPPDTQYF
>TRBD1|TRBV29-1|TRBJ1-1|few
TGCAGCGGCACAGGGGTTGGGTACACTGAAGCTTTCTTT
CSGTGVGYTEAFF
>TRBD1|TRBV20-1|TRBJ2-7|few
TGCAGTGCTAGAGATGGTCTCGGGACAGGGGGGTCCTACGAGCAGTACTTC
CSARDGLGTGGSYEQYF
>.|TRBV4-3|TRBJ2-3|few
TGCGCCAGCAGCCAAGAGACTCTCAGGGCAGATACGCAGTATTTT
CASSQETLRADTQYF
>.|TRBV6-5|TRBJ2-1|few
TGTGCCAGCAGTATGCACAATGAGCAGTTCTTC
CASSMHNEQFF
>.|TRBV5-5|TRBJ1-5|many
TGTGCCAGCAGCAGTAGGACAGATAGCAATCAGCCCCAGCATTTT
CASSSRTDSNQPQHF
>TRBD1|TRBV29-1|TRBJ2-5|few
TGCAGCGTGCACAGGGGGAGTTCGGAGACCCAGTACTTC
CSVHRGSSETQYF
>.|TRBV7-8|TRBJ1-2|many
TGTGCCAGCAGCGTAGATGGAGGGGCCGGCTACACCTTC
CASSVDGGAGYTF
>.|TRBV20-1|TRBJ1-1|.
TGCAGTGCTAAGAGACGGGAGAACACTGAAGCTTTCTTT
CSAKRRENTEAFF
>.|TRBV2|TRBJ2-7|.
TGTGCCACAGGGTCCTCCGGGACGCTAAGCTCCTACGAGCAGTACTTC
CATGSSGTLSSYEQYF
>.|TRBV7-2|TRBJ1-1|.
TGTGCCAGCAGCTTAGGAAGTGCTATGAACACTGAAGCTTTCTTT
CASSLGSAMNTEAFF
>.|TRBV4-3|TRBJ2-1|few
TGCGCCAGCAGCCCTATTGTGGCGGGACTCCTGGGGAATGAGCAGTTCTTC
CASSPIVAGLLGNEQFF
>TRBD1|TRBV6-5|TRBJ2-3|.
TGTGCCAGCAGTTACGAGGGGGCTTTAAGGACAGATACGCAGTATTTT
CASSYEGALRTDTQYF
>.|TRBV19|TRBJ1-5|once
TGTGCCAGTACCAAGGGACGGTCTAGCAATCAGCCCCAGCATTTT
CASTKGRSSNQPQHF
>.|TRBV4-3|TRBJ2-7|few
TGCGCCAGCAGCCAAGATCCCCAGCGGGCCGCCTACGAGCAGTACTTC
CASSQDPQRAAYEQYF
>.|TRBV16|TRBJ2-5|few
TGTGCCAGCAGCCAATCGAGAGCGGGCGGGACCCAGTACTTC
CASSQSRAGGTQYF